The rows below give T cell receptor beta chains drawn from one sample of a study of cytomegalovirus exposure and HLA in healthy donors. Measured with immunoSEQ multiplex PCR; TCRdb has only the in-frame clones, and not every one. The sample has about 130,000 clones, roughly 78% seen once. Sample: PBMCs. These receptors all stem from a man younger than 45 in good health and CMV-seronegative. CDR3s include the opening cysteine and the closing phenylalanine or tryptophan. The D gene is left open where the match is weak. Expanded clones get a size class; other rows say once, few or many, or leave the size out.

v_gene,abundance,j_gene,d_gene,CDR3aa,CDR3nt
TRBV4-3,.,TRBJ1-6,.,CASSQLRGSPLHF,TGCGCCAGCAGCCAACTACGGGGTTCACCCCTCCACTTT
TRBV7-6,.,TRBJ2-3,.,CASSPDSADRSSTDTQYF,TGTGCCAGCAGCCCCGACAGCGCAGATAGGAGTAGCACAGATACGCAGTATTTT
TRBV7-2,.,TRBJ2-2,TRBD1,CASRYYGTGLNTGELFF,TGTGCCAGCCGCTACTACGGGACAGGGCTCAACACCGGGGAGCTGTTTTTT
TRBV29-1,once,TRBJ1-1,.,CSVDIGSSTEAFF,TGCAGCGTTGATATCGGGTCGAGTACTGAAGCTTTCTTT
TRBV7-9,.,TRBJ1-4,.,CASSLGGFNEKLFF,TGTGCCAGCAGCTTAGGAGGATTTAATGAAAAACTGTTTTTT
TRBV6-6,.,TRBJ1-6,TRBD1,CASRTGQGVSPLHF,TGTGCCAGCAGAACCGGACAGGGGGTTTCACCCCTCCACTTT
TRBV18,.,TRBJ1-5,.,CASSPRGHDNQPQHF,TGTGCCAGCTCACCAAGGGGACACGACAATCAGCCCCAGCATTTT
TRBV19,.,TRBJ1-4,.,CASSMFRVKNEKLFF,TGTGCCAGTAGTATGTTCAGGGTGAAGAATGAAAAACTGTTTTTT
TRBV27,.,TRBJ2-3,TRBD2,CASSSPGGNTQYF,TGTGCCAGCAGTTCCCCGGGGGGGAATACGCAGTATTTT
TRBV5-6,.,TRBJ1-1,TRBD1,CASSISPGQGDTEAFF,TGTGCCAGCAGCATTTCCCCGGGACAGGGCGACACTGAAGCTTTCTTT
TRBV12-1,.,TRBJ2-7,.,CASSRDRGPYEQYF,TGTGCCAGCAGCCGTGACAGGGGACCCTACGAGCAGTACTTC
TRBV5-8,.,TRBJ2-1,TRBD1,CASSPGQGSYNEQFF,TGTGCCAGCAGCCCGGGACAGGGATCCTACAATGAGCAGTTCTTC
TRBV9,.,TRBJ2-5,TRBD2,CASSVTTSGGEETQYF,TGTGCCAGCAGCGTGACGACTAGCGGGGGGGAAGAGACCCAGTACTTC
TRBV5-1,.,TRBJ2-3,.,CASSVRDTQYF,TGCGCCAGCAGCGTGCGGGATACGCAGTATTTT
TRBV7-9,.,TRBJ2-3,.,CASSSGADTQYF,TGTGCCAGCAGCTCGGGGGCAGATACGCAGTATTTT
TRBV2,.,TRBJ1-1,TRBD1,CASSGGTGAGAEAFF,TGTGCCAGCAGTGGGGGGACAGGCGCTGGGGCTGAAGCTTTCTTT
TRBV7-2,.,TRBJ1-1,TRBD1,CASSVSTGGVNTEAFF,TGTGCCAGCAGCGTATCGACAGGGGGCGTAAACACTGAAGCTTTCTTT
TRBV27,few,TRBJ2-7,TRBD2,CASRAGTSGTYEQYF,TGTGCCAGCAGAGCTGGGACTAGCGGAACCTACGAGCAGTACTTC
TRBV6-5,.,TRBJ2-7,TRBD1,CASRRTGLSYEQYF,TGTGCCAGCAGAAGGACAGGCCTCTCCTACGAGCAGTACTTC
TRBV6-6,.,TRBJ2-7,.,CASSYGRGSNEQYF,TGTGCCAGCAGTTACGGTAGGGGTTCGAACGAGCAGTACTTC
TRBV6-1,once,TRBJ2-7,.,CASSELAVPYEQYF,TGTGCCAGCAGTGAACTGGCGGTTCCCTACGAGCAGTACTTC
TRBV27,.,TRBJ1-5,.,CASSYGPFNQPQHF,TGTGCCAGCAGCTATGGGCCATTCAATCAGCCCCAGCATTTT
TRBV28,.,TRBJ2-2,TRBD2,CASRGLEAGGGELFF,TGTGCCAGCAGGGGACTAGAGGCCGGGGGCGGGGAGCTGTTTTTT
TRBV28,.,TRBJ2-3,.,CASSSILATQYF,TGTGCCAGCAGCTCGATTCTGGCTACGCAGTATTTT
TRBV18,once,TRBJ2-6,TRBD1,CASSPDRGSGANVLTF,TGTGCCAGCTCACCCGACAGGGGCTCTGGGGCCAACGTCCTGACTTTC
TRBV4-3,.,TRBJ1-2,TRBD1,CASSQGQGGYGYTF,TGCGCCAGCAGCCAAGGTCAGGGGGGTTATGGCTACACCTTC
TRBV14,.,TRBJ1-1,.,CASSLRQPLKNTEAFF,TGTGCCAGCAGCCTCCGACAGCCCCTTAAGAACACTGAAGCTTTCTTT
TRBV7-2,few,TRBJ2-2,.,CASSLVSGELFF,TGTGCCAGCAGCTTAGTTAGCGGGGAGCTGTTTTTT
TRBV7-2,.,TRBJ1-1,TRBD1,CASSRGQGGSMNTEAFF,TGTGCCAGCAGCCGCGGACAGGGAGGGTCCATGAACACTGAAGCTTTCTTT
TRBV19,.,TRBJ1-3,.,CASSIEGNTIYF,TGTGCCAGTAGTATCGAGGGAAACACCATATATTTT
TRBV5-6,.,TRBJ2-7,.,CASSEGSRGAYEQYF,TGTGCCAGCAGCGAGGGGAGCAGGGGCGCCTACGAGCAGTACTTC
TRBV29-1,.,TRBJ2-2,.,CSVEPGMDGELFF,TGCAGCGTTGAACCGGGAATGGACGGGGAGCTGTTTTTT
TRBV6-1,.,TRBJ2-7,.,CASPPGALPSYEQYF,TGTGCCAGCCCCCCTGGGGCTTTACCCTCCTACGAGCAGTACTTC
TRBV6-5,.,TRBJ1-1,.,CASSYPGGRQEAFF,TGTGCCAGCAGTTACCCGGGGGGACGACAGGAAGCTTTCTTT
TRBV6-1,.,TRBJ2-5,.,CASSEARPWAQETQYF,TGTGCCAGCAGTGAAGCGCGTCCCTGGGCCCAGGAGACCCAGTACTTC
TRBV27,.,TRBJ2-3,TRBD2,CASSEDRLAGSTDTQYF,TGTGCCAGCAGCGAAGACAGACTAGCGGGAAGCACAGATACGCAGTATTTT
TRBV5-1,few,TRBJ2-3,TRBD1,CASSLLQGTDTQYF,TGCGCCAGCAGCTTGCTACAGGGGACAGATACGCAGTATTTT
TRBV7-6,.,TRBJ2-7,TRBD2,CASSSGGREHEQYF,TGTGCCAGCAGTTCGGGGGGGAGGGAACACGAGCAGTACTTC
TRBV6-5,.,TRBJ1-1,.,CASSRGQTNTEAFF,TGTGCCAGCAGCCGTGGACAGACGAACACTGAAGCTTTCTTT
TRBV5-4,.,TRBJ2-7,TRBD2,CASSLGLPLAGDPYEQYF,TGTGCCAGCAGCTTGGGTCTCCCTCTAGCGGGAGACCCCTACGAGCAGTACTTC
TRBV5-1,.,TRBJ2-3,.,CASSLPKQDLTDTQYF,TGCGCCAGCAGCTTACCGAAACAGGATCTCACAGATACGCAGTATTTT
TRBV5-1,.,TRBJ2-5,TRBD1,CASSFTGGVETQYF,TGCGCCAGCAGCTTTACAGGGGGCGTGGAGACCCAGTACTTC
TRBV27,.,TRBJ2-7,.,CASSPSIDEQYF,TGTGCCAGCAGTCCTTCGATAGACGAGCAGTACTTC
TRBV6-5,.,TRBJ2-2,.,CASRAPLNTGELFF,TGTGCCAGCAGGGCTCCCCTTAACACCGGGGAGCTGTTTTTT
TRBV19,.,TRBJ1-1,.,CASSMGASYTEAFF,TGTGCCAGTAGTATGGGGGCCTCATATACTGAAGCTTTCTTT
TRBV9,.,TRBJ1-3,.,CASSSYSLSSGNTIYF,TGTGCCAGCAGCTCGTACAGCCTGAGCTCTGGAAACACCATATATTTT
TRBV4-3,.,TRBJ2-3,TRBD1,CASSSSGQGITDTQYF,TGCGCCAGCAGCTCCTCGGGACAGGGCATAACAGATACGCAGTATTTT
TRBV6-6,few,TRBJ2-1,TRBD2,CASSLGLERYNEQFF,TGTGCCAGCAGTCTCGGACTAGAACGATACAATGAGCAGTTCTTC
TRBV16,once,TRBJ1-1,.,CASSQSGGAWTEAFF,TGTGCCAGCAGCCAATCTGGGGGGGCTTGGACTGAAGCTTTCTTT
TRBV29-1,few,TRBJ2-5,TRBD2,CSVAGTSGQETQYF,TGCAGCGTTGCGGGCACTAGCGGTCAAGAGACCCAGTACTTC
TRBV27,.,TRBJ2-7,.,CASSLFPGEQYF,TGTGCCAGCAGTTTATTCCCGGGGGAGCAGTACTTC
TRBV5-1,.,TRBJ2-7,TRBD2,CASASLAGGTYGQYF,TGCGCCAGCGCCTCCTTAGCGGGAGGCACCTACGGGCAGTACTTC
TRBV25-1,once,TRBJ1-4,TRBD1,CASTAGQGHEKLFF,TGTGCCAGCACGGCAGGACAGGGGCATGAAAAACTGTTTTTT
TRBV25-1,.,TRBJ1-6,TRBD1,CASSEETGRNSPLHF,TGTGCCAGCAGTGAAGAGACAGGGAGAAATTCACCCCTCCACTTT
TRBV5-1,few,TRBJ2-2,.,CASSLVSGANTGELFF,TGCGCCAGCAGCTTGGTTTCAGGGGCCAACACCGGGGAGCTGTTTTTT
TRBV28,.,TRBJ1-3,.,CASSTRPGRSGNTIYF,TGTGCCAGCAGTACCCGACCAGGTCGCTCTGGAAACACCATATATTTT
TRBV7-9,few,TRBJ2-7,.,CASSDRTYEQYF,TGTGCCAGCAGCGACAGAACCTACGAGCAGTACTTC
TRBV7-2,.,TRBJ1-3,.,CASSRVHGDTIYF,TGTGCCAGCAGCCGGGTCCACGGGGACACCATATATTTT